One sample yielded the 8 T cell receptor beta chains listed below, sequenced in a study of CD8+CD57+ T cells in acquired aplastic anemia. Sequencing was done on patients that had shown CD8+CD57+ cell expansion by flow cytometry. TCR beta VDJ and CDR3 profiles were obtained from a genomic DNA template. TCRdb reprocessed the reads with MiXCR, giving one entry per CDR3 protein. The sample records some 200,000 distinct CDR3 sequences, more than 55% being singletons. The sequencing input was sorted CD4+, CD8+, or CD8+CD57+ T cells (not recorded which) from PBMCs. All receptors come from a human donor with aplastic anemia.

V usage is TRBV20-1 and J usage is TRBJ2-7; D is ambiguous. V was trimmed by 1 base and J by 5 bases, leaving 9 bases between them. This CDR3 is 12 amino acids long. Per germline, CDR1 DFQATT and CDR2 SNEGSKA (reference sequence). The CDR3 region has the DNA TGCAGTGCTAGAGGCAGCGTGGACGAGCAGTACTTC. It codes for CSARGSVDEQYF.

The chain couples TRBV10-3 to TRBJ2-7; D is unresolved. The V and J ends lost 8 bases and 2 bases respectively, with 13 bases between them. CDR1 is ENHRY, CDR2 SYGVKD, per germline. The CDR3 covers 13 residues. The CDR3, as DNA: TGTGCCATCCTCGGGCCCCCCGCCTACGAGCAGTACTTC. It is translated as CAILGPPAYEQYF.

The chain combines TRBV10-3 with TRBJ1-2, with TRBD1 matching over 7 bases. V lost 4 bases, J lost 7 bases, and 12 bases stayed unmatched. CDR3 length: 15 amino acids. Germline V gives CDR1 ENHRY, CDR2 SYGVKD. The CDR3 sequence is CAISGTPDRLLGYTF. CDR3 DNA: TGTGCCATCAGTGGGACACCGGACAGGCTGCTTGGCTACACCTTC.

The chain links TRBV7-8 to TRBJ1-3; maybe TRBD1 (6 bases). The CDR3 contains 14 residues. Trimming stripped 0 bases from V and 6 bases from J, with 9 bases between. CDR1 and CDR2 from the germline V gene are SGHVS and FQNEAQ. CDR3 nucleotide sequence: TGTGCCAGCAGCTTAGCCGCAGGGGCAAACACCATATATTTT. Translating gives CASSLAAGANTIYF.

This chain joins TRBV20-1 and TRBJ2-3; TRBD1 aligns across 8 bases. The CDR3 has 16 amino acids. V lost 3 bases and J lost 3; bases outside the gene matches: 11. In germline, CDR1 is DFQATT, CDR2 SNEGSKA (reference sequence). CDR3 DNA sequence: TGCAGTGCTAGGGACCTCGGACAGGGAGCAACAGATACGCAGTATTTT. As protein: CSARDLGQGATDTQYF.

V usage is TRBV10-2 and J usage is TRBJ1-5; perhaps TRBD1 as D (6 bases). This CDR3 has 16 amino acids. Trimming stripped 5 bases from V and 0 bases from J, with 14 bases between. Germline loops: CDR1 WSHSY, CDR2 SAAADI. The CDR3, as DNA: TGCGCCAGCAGTCCGGGACACCCCTATAGCAATCAGCCCCAGCATTTT. This encodes CASSPGHPYSNQPQHF.

This chain uses TRBV25-1 with TRBJ2-4, with 10 nucleotides matching TRBD1. This CDR3 is 15 amino acids long. The germline V gene encodes CDR1 MGHDK and CDR2 SYGVNS. V shed 2 bases, J shed 12 bases, and the junction held 10 bases outside the gene matches. This CDR3 is CASSETTPDRGTQYF. CDR3 nucleotides: TGTGCCAGCAGTGAAACCACCCCGGACAGGGGGACTCAGTACTTC.

V gene TRBV5-1 combines with J gene TRBJ2-5; unclear D gene. The germline V gene has CDR1 SGHRS and CDR2 YFSETQ. V was cut by 0 bases and J by 5 bases, with 17 bases left in between. This CDR3 is 16 amino acids long. The CDR3 coding sequence is TGCGCCAGCAGCTTGGATCTGCGGCGGTCTAGTGAGACCCAGTACTTC. Its protein is CASSLDLRRSSETQYF. The variable domain in full, with the rest retrieved from reference TRBV5-1 and TRBJ2-5, is KAGVTQTPRYLIKTRGQQVTLSCSPISGHRSVSWYQQTPGQGLQFLFEYFSETQRNKGNFPGRFSGRQFSNSRSEMNVSTLELGDSALYLCASSLDLRRSSETQYFGPGTRLLVL.